This TCR beta chain was recovered during a study of blood T cell repertoires in COVID-19. Participants came from about two dozen US areas, aged about 18 to 100 years. Two negative PCRs, clearance, or symptom resolution were required of recovered Cohort 3 donors. After removal of 3 bases from V and 1 base from J, the junction contained 9 bases not matched to a gene. The CDR3 extends over 16 amino acids. The V gene's germline CDR1 is MNHNS and CDR2 SASEGT. Study processing details: Estimation of nucleated cell counts was performed using reference gene primer amplification. Sequencing used immunoSEQ multiplex PCR; TCRdb keeps in-frame clones, though not all of them. That table supplies the V and J calls and clone size; D and trimming were determined from the DNA. The sample yields around 190,000 clones, around four fifths seen once. This clone was seen many times.

The rearrangement uses TRBV6-1 and TRBJ2-7; 7 bases are a match to TRBD1. The sample taken for sequencing was PBMCs or T cells enriched from blood (not recorded which). The clonotype originates from a man aged 35-49 years who had recovered from COVID-19. As DNA, the CDR3 is TGTGCCAGCAGTGACCGACAGGGTGGAAATTCCTACGAGCAGTACTTC. This encodes CASSDRQGGNSYEQYF.